The 8 T cell receptor beta chains reported below all come from one sample, sequenced in a study of neoadjuvant nivolumab and ipilimumab in lung cancer. The assay was immunoSEQ multiplex PCR, and TCRdb's table has in-frame clones only and misses some. The sample has 39,000 or so clones; roughly 87% are singletons. The source was peripheral blood, collected before neoadjuvant nivolumab, alone or with ipilimumab. Receptors were obtained from an adult with non-small cell lung cancer.

The rearrangement uses TRBV6-5 and TRBJ1-5; 9 nucleotides match TRBD1. The CDR3 sequence is 15 residues long. Germline CDR1 and CDR2: MNHEY and SVGAGI. J was trimmed by 2 bases and V by 6 bases; bases with no gene match: 5. CDR3 region: CASRTGGVGNQPQHF. For the CDR3, the DNA is TGTGCCAGCAGGACAGGGGGAGTTGGCAATCAGCCCCAGCATTTT.

The chain employs TRBV7-3 and TRBJ2-2, with D perhaps TRBD2 (6 bases). V was trimmed by 5 bases and J by 7 bases, leaving 20 bases between them. CDR3 length: 16 residues. Per the germline V gene, CDR1 is SGHTA and CDR2 is FQGTGA. The CDR3 nucleotides read TGTGCCAGCAGCCCCCAACGGGAGTTTAATATCGGGGAGCTGTTTTTT. It encodes CASSPQREFNIGELFF.

The rearrangement joins TRBV7-2 to TRBJ2-7, with D uncertain. Trimming removed 3 bases from V and 0 bases from J, with 12 bases in between. In germline, CDR1 is SGHTA, CDR2 FQGNSA. The CDR3 spans 15 residues. The CDR3 nucleotides read TGTGCCAGCAGCTTGGGCGGCCCCCTCTCCTACGAGCAGTACTTC. It codes for CASSLGGPLSYEQYF.

The V call is TRBV5-1, the J call TRBJ2-7; 11 positions match TRBD2. Germline values: CDR1 SGHRS, CDR2 YFSETQ. The CDR3 runs 14 residues. Trimming cost V 4 bases and J 4 bases; bases outside gene matches: 4. CDR3 protein: CASSPTSGSYEQYF. The CDR3 region has the DNA TGCGCCAGCAGCCCAACTAGCGGGAGTTACGAGCAGTACTTC.

This sequence joins TRBV15 and TRBJ1-1, with TRBD1 as a possible D gene (5 bases). CDR1 is LNHNV, CDR2 YYDKDF, per germline (reference sequence). The ends were cut back, 1 base at V and 4 bases at J, with 13 bases in the middle. The CDR3 consists of 15 residues. The CDR3 coding sequence is TGTGCCACCAGCAGAGGCTTCAGGGTCGCCACTGAAGCTTTCTTT. Translating it yields CATSRGFRVATEAFF.

This clone was seen just once. The CDR3 nucleotides are TGTGCCAGCAGCCGTAGCGGGACAGGGGAGGGCTACACCTTC. It is translated as CASSRSGTGEGYTF. This sequence joins TRBV7-9 and TRBJ1-2; TRBD1 aligns across 10 bases. CDR1 and CDR2 (germline): SEHNR, FQNEAQ (reference sequence). This CDR3 spans 14 amino acids. Trimming at V came to 5 bases and at J to 8 bases, leaving 8 bases not matched to a gene.

The chain joins TRBV11-2 to TRBJ2-1, with D possibly called TRBD1 or TRBD2 (5 bases each). V lost 5 bases and J 0 bases, leaving 14 bases between the germline ends. The CDR3 covers 16 residues. The germline V gene has CDR1 SGHAT and CDR2 FQNNGV. The CDR3 sequence is CASSTLGTVSYNEQFF. CDR3 sequence (DNA): TGTGCCAGCAGCACGCTCGGGACCGTCTCCTACAATGAGCAGTTCTTC.

The chain is built from TRBV30 and TRBJ2-3; D is undetermined. This CDR3 is built from 12 residues. The germline CDR1 and CDR2 sequences are GTSNPN and SVGIG (reference sequence). The V end lost 1 base, the J end lost 12 bases, and 14 bases lay between the germline ends. This chain's CDR3 is CAWSEWSRSQYF. The CDR3 nucleotides are TGTGCCTGGAGTGAGTGGAGTCGGTCCCAGTATTTT. Combining the CDR3 with reference TRBV30 and TRBJ2-3 gives the whole variable domain SQTIHQWPATLVQPVGSPLSLECTVEGTSNPNLYWYRQAAGRGLQLLFYSVGIGQISSEVPQNLSASRPQDRQFILSSKKLLLSDSGFYLCAWSEWSRSQYFGPGTRLTVL.